The T cell receptor beta chain described here comes from a study of preoperative IRX-2 immunotherapy in early breast cancer. Generated by immunoSEQ multiplex PCR, the TCRdb table keeps only in-frame clones and is missing some. The sample has approximately 24,000 clones; over 75% are singletons. This clone was seen more than once but under ten times. The treatment here: preoperative locoregional IRX-2 cytokine immunotherapy. Patients received preoperative, locoregional IRX-2 cytokine immunotherapy in a phase Ib study. CDR3 size: 14 residues. Germline V lookup: CDR1 SSHAT, CDR2 FNYEAQ (reference sequence). Losses at the gene ends were 6 bases for V and 4 bases for J; bases not matched to a gene: 8.

This TCR was sampled from a human donor with breast cancer. This sample comprised lymph node tissue, obtained after IRX-2 immunotherapy. The chain links TRBV7-7 to TRBJ1-2; 7 bases fit TRBD1. CDR3 loop: CASSYTGVAYGYTF. Written as DNA, the CDR3 is TGTGCCAGCAGTTATACAGGGGTTGCCTATGGCTACACCTTC.